These 20 T cell receptor beta chains were all obtained from the same sample, sequenced in a study of CD8 T cells in cerebrospinal fluid in Alzheimer's disease. TCRdb reprocessed the 10x single-cell sequencing reads and keeps a single row for each CDR3 protein, giving no DNA. The table for this sample gives roughly 1,400 distinct CDR3 sequences. The specimen sequenced was cerebrospinal fluid. These receptors all come from a human donor with mild cognitive impairment.

This clonotype is medium-sized (0.01 to 0.1%) by frequency. The genes are TRBV12-3 or TRBV12-4 and TRBJ2-5; TCRdb returns TRBD1, unconfirmable since there is no DNA. This CDR3 is built from 13 residues. The chain's CDR3 is CASSSDSQETQYF.

According to its frequency, this clonotype is medium-sized. This chain connects TRBV5-1 to TRBJ2-5; the TRBD1 assignment by TCRdb is unverifiable without DNA. Germline V gives CDR1 SGHRS, CDR2 YFSETQ. The CDR3 is 14 residues long. The CDR3 protein is CASSLAGGQETQYF.

This clonotype is called medium-sized based on its frequency. The chain has TRBV2 and TRBJ2-3. The CDR3 consists of 11 residues. CDR1 is SNHLY and CDR2 is FYNNEI in the germline V gene. This chain's CDR3 is CASSDTDTQYF. Full variable domain (rest looked up from reference TRBV2 and TRBJ2-3): EPEVTQTPSHQVTQMGQEVILRCVPISNHLYFYWYRQILGQKVEFLVSFYNNEISEKSEIFDDQFSVERPDGSNFTLKIRSTKLEDSAMYFCASSDTDTQYFGPGTRLTVL.

This clonotype registers medium-sized by frequency. The gene calls are TRBV12-3 or TRBV12-4 and TRBJ2-5. The CDR3 has 15 amino acids. CDR3 region: CASSPIRDSQETQYF.

Judged by frequency, this clonotype is large (0.1 to 1%). This chain joins TRBV12-3 or TRBV12-4 and TRBJ1-1. The CDR3 contains 14 residues. The CDR3 here is CASSLGRLNTEAFF.

Considering frequency, this clonotype is large. V usage is TRBV5-1 and J usage is TRBJ2-5; TCRdb's D call, TRBD1, is unchecked because there is no DNA. Germline values: CDR1 SGHRS, CDR2 YFSETQ. The CDR3 has 15 residues. The CDR3 loop reads CASSTGTVGRGTQYF.

This clonotype is identified as medium-sized from frequency. This chain links TRBV27 with TRBJ1-1. Per germline, CDR1 MNHEY and CDR2 SMNVEV (reference sequence). This CDR3 comprises 14 residues. CDR3 loop: CASRLVVGATEAFF.

This clonotype is labeled large based on frequency. The chain is built from TRBV11-2 and TRBJ2-1; no DNA is available, so the TRBD2 call from TCRdb remains unchecked. In germline, CDR1 is SGHAT, CDR2 FQNNGV. This CDR3 region has 15 residues. The CDR3 reads CASSRRESREDEQFF.

This clonotype registers large (0.1 to 1%) by frequency. This CDR3 is CASSLPEIYGYTF. The chain carries TRBV28 and TRBJ1-2. This CDR3 comprises 13 residues. CDR1 and CDR2 (germline): MDHEN, SYDVKM.

This clonotype is identified as medium-sized (0.01 to 0.1%) from frequency. This sequence joins TRBV10-1 and TRBJ2-7; TCRdb picks TRBD2, but there is no DNA to check that call. CDR1 WNHNN and CDR2 SYGVQD come from the germline V gene (reference sequence). The CDR3 has 12 amino acids. The CDR3 region is CAGGLAHYEQYF.

Its frequency marks this clonotype as large. The chain couples TRBV5-1 to TRBJ1-1; checking the TCRdb D call of TRBD1 is not possible without DNA. The CDR3 spans 15 residues. Per germline, CDR1 SGHRS and CDR2 YFSETQ. The CDR3 is CASSFFQGKNTEAFF.

Measured by frequency, this clonotype is medium-sized. The chain employs TRBV2 and TRBJ2-5; TCRdb selects TRBD1, and the lack of DNA leaves this call unchecked. This CDR3 has 12 residues. Germline V lookup: CDR1 SNHLY, CDR2 FYNNEI. This CDR3 is CASRFRGETQYF.

The chain links TRBV21-1 to TRBJ1-1; TCRdb picks TRBD1, but there is no DNA to check that call. TRBV21-1 is marked as a pseudogene. The CDR3 covers 15 residues. The CDR3 loop is CASSIPGQGETEAFF.

This clonotype registers medium-sized by frequency. V gene TRBV20-1 combines with J gene TRBJ2-1; as DNA is missing, the TRBD2 call by TCRdb cannot be tested. This CDR3 has 15 residues. CDR1 is DFQATT and CDR2 is SNEGSKA in the germline V gene (reference sequence). CDR3 in amino acids: CSARAGTRVVSEQFF.

This clonotype registers medium-sized by frequency. The rearrangement links TRBV20-1 to TRBJ1-1; lacking DNA, the TRBD1 call made by TCRdb goes unchecked. CDR1 is DFQATT, CDR2 SNEGSKA, per germline (reference sequence). The CDR3 spans 13 residues. The chain's CDR3 is CSARGTARSGAFF.

The chain is built from TRBV4-2 and TRBJ2-3; TCRdb returns TRBD1, unconfirmable since there is no DNA. Germline values: CDR1 LGHNA, CDR2 YNFKEQ. The CDR3 has 19 amino acids. CDR3 sequence: CASSPSTGSDSHLTDTQYF.

By frequency, this clonotype registers medium-sized. The chain uses TRBV6-2 or TRBV6-3 and TRBJ2-3; TCRdb selects TRBD2, and the lack of DNA leaves this call unchecked. Germline V gene lookup returns CDR1 MNHEY and CDR2 SVGEGT. The CDR3 consists of 15 residues. The CDR3: CASSLYSGPADTQYF.

The chain recombines TRBV7-8 with TRBJ2-1; TCRdb names TRBD2, which stays unverified in the absence of DNA. The germline gives CDR1 SGHVS, CDR2 FQNEAQ. This CDR3 has 15 residues. The CDR3 reads CASSHPHSSYNEQFF.

This clonotype is classed as medium-sized by frequency. The V call is TRBV9, the J call TRBJ1-2; TCRdb designates TRBD1, a call that cannot be tested without DNA. The length of the CDR3 is 16 residues. CDR1 and CDR2 from the germline V gene are SGDLS and YYNGEE. CDR3 amino acids: CASSPGTGIPWYGYTF.

Measured by frequency, this clonotype is large. The genes are TRBV28 and TRBJ2-1; as DNA is missing, the TRBD1 call by TCRdb cannot be tested. The CDR3 has 14 residues. In germline, CDR1 is MDHEN, CDR2 SYDVKM. CDR3 region: CASRGTGGDNEQFF.